Listed below are T cell receptor beta chains from one sample, sequenced in a study of CD4 and CD8 cells across lung adenocarcinoma regions. TCRdb reprocessed the PCR reads via MiXCR and lists one record per CDR3 protein. The sample includes 20,000 to 30,000 distinct CDR3 sequences, around 50% of them seen just once. The specimen sequenced was CD4+ T cells from the center of a lung tumor. These receptors were taken from a male donor with lung adenocarcinoma. The CD4 and CD8 labels of this study may be unreliable. CDR3s leave out the opening cysteine and the closing phenylalanine or tryptophan. The order of the fields is V gene, J gene, CDR3 protein.

TRBV10-2,TRBJ2-3,ASRGQGISTDTQY
TRBV6-5,TRBJ2-3,ASSYSRAQGSGATQY
TRBV27,TRBJ2-4,GSGSGLRAKDMQY
TRBV4-1,TRBJ2-6,ASSRAGAAGANVLT
TRBV6-1,TRBJ2-5,AGGNGGLEPDTQY
TRBV24-1,TRBJ2-3,AARPRWAEDTQY
TRBV6-5,TRBJ1-2,ASRFSHAGSYGYT
TRBV27,TRBJ2-7,ASSLATGGVYEQY
TRBV7-9,TRBJ2-1,ASSLGRADEQF
TRBV19,TRBJ2-3,ASSIFPPGTDTQY
TRBV6-1,TRBJ2-3,ASSIEGQDADTQY
TRBV6-1,TRBJ2-4,ASRVGVAQKIQY
TRBV6-1,TRBJ2-3,ASRLQAVSTEAQF
TRBV6-1,TRBJ2-7,ASSEGGHEQY
TRBV20-1,TRBJ2-1,SASTSGRNTYNEQF
TRBV27,TRBJ2-3,ARSGASGRSAKDMQY
TRBV24-1,TRBJ2-3,ATSEDRGYTDIQY
TRBV6-1,TRBJ2-1,ARGEGTSGEQF
TRBV6-1,TRBJ1-5,ASIGRLGYSNPPHH
TRBV7-2,TRBJ1-1,ASSSQQGLDTEAF
TRBV12-5,NA,ASGLSGGPEQY
TRBV6-1,NA,ASSELPGGEYEQY
TRBV6-5,TRBJ1-3,ASSYVNENTIY
TRBV6-1,NA,ASSEMASGKKTQY
TRBV25-1,TRBJ2-7,ASSGHGGGRGDEQY
TRBV9,TRBJ2-3,ASSLLAASTDTQY
TRBV27,TRBJ2-3,ASSGPGAKNTQY